This T cell receptor beta chain was obtained from a study of identifying expanded T cells in peripheral blood. This CDR3 is 11 amino acids long. Germline CDR1 and CDR2: SGHTA and FQGNSA. V lost 5 bases and J lost 7, with 6 bases in between. Produced via immunoSEQ multiplex PCR; TCRdb's table is partial and in-frame only. The table records 50,000 to 65,000 clones, over 80% of them present only once. This TCR was recovered from a person between 18 and 69 years old in good health. V and J are TRBV7-2 and TRBJ2-1; unclear D gene. Input material: blood. CDR3 in amino acids: CASSPGNEQFF. As DNA, the CDR3 is TGTGCCAGCAGCCCCGGAAATGAGCAGTTCTTC.